A selection of T cell receptor beta chains follows, all from one sample in a study of blood T cell repertoires in COVID-19. This table comes from immunoSEQ multiplex PCR, and its TCRdb copy is limited to in-frame clones, with some not included. The sample comprises about 480,000 clones, 80% to 90% of which are singletons, and roughly 0.84% rests with the top ten. The material sequenced was peripheral blood. The receptors originated from a man aged 18 to 29 with COVID-19, enrolled during active disease. The conserved cysteine and the conserved F or W are not part of the CDR3 here. D genes are given only for firm matches. Clone size is shown for a subset of rows, as once, few, many or a class of expanded clone.

CDR3 protein: ASSQSTLGGRLHGYT; J gene: TRBJ1-2; D gene: NA; clone size: few; V gene: TRBV23-1; CDR3 length: 15
CDR3 protein: ASSLRVAGELF; J gene: TRBJ2-2; D gene: NA; clone size: once; V gene: TRBV5-1; CDR3 length: 11
CDR3 protein: ASSISRSEAF; J gene: TRBJ1-1; D gene: NA; clone size: NA; V gene: TRBV19; CDR3 length: 10
CDR3 protein: ASSLSAGGTREQY; J gene: TRBJ2-7; D gene: TRBD2; clone size: NA; V gene: TRBV27; CDR3 length: 13
CDR3 protein: ASSPSGGRVEAF; J gene: TRBJ1-1; D gene: NA; clone size: NA; V gene: TRBV18; CDR3 length: 12
CDR3 protein: ASSTGTGNTGELF; J gene: TRBJ2-2; D gene: TRBD1; clone size: once; V gene: TRBV7-9; CDR3 length: 13
CDR3 protein: SASVYNEQF; J gene: TRBJ2-1; D gene: NA; clone size: NA; V gene: TRBV20-1; CDR3 length: 9
CDR3 protein: ASSPGTGTQY; J gene: TRBJ2-5; D gene: NA; clone size: NA; V gene: TRBV12-3/TRBV12-4; CDR3 length: 10
CDR3 protein: ASSHRQSRLALQTQY; J gene: TRBJ2-5; D gene: NA; clone size: once; V gene: TRBV3-1/TRBV3-2; CDR3 length: 15
CDR3 protein: ASRSGGTSSYEQY; J gene: TRBJ2-7; D gene: NA; clone size: once; V gene: TRBV5-1; CDR3 length: 13
CDR3 protein: ASRVTSGRNNEQF; J gene: TRBJ2-1; D gene: TRBD2; clone size: NA; V gene: TRBV6-5; CDR3 length: 13
CDR3 protein: ATSPGYSNQPQH; J gene: TRBJ1-5; D gene: NA; clone size: NA; V gene: TRBV6-5; CDR3 length: 12
CDR3 protein: ASITGQWWGYT; J gene: TRBJ1-2; D gene: NA; clone size: NA; V gene: TRBV2; CDR3 length: 11
CDR3 protein: ASSAAQNYGYT; J gene: TRBJ1-2; D gene: NA; clone size: NA; V gene: TRBV6-1; CDR3 length: 11
CDR3 protein: ASSDAGHPGNTIY; J gene: TRBJ1-3; D gene: NA; clone size: NA; V gene: TRBV25-1; CDR3 length: 13
CDR3 protein: ASSLAAGNEQF; J gene: TRBJ2-1; D gene: NA; clone size: once; V gene: TRBV5-1; CDR3 length: 11
CDR3 protein: ASSVTSGSSYEQF; J gene: TRBJ2-1; D gene: TRBD2; clone size: NA; V gene: TRBV5-6; CDR3 length: 13
CDR3 protein: ASSTGQGYYGYT; J gene: TRBJ1-2; D gene: TRBD1; clone size: NA; V gene: TRBV6-5; CDR3 length: 12
CDR3 protein: SVVLQGEGYT; J gene: TRBJ1-2; D gene: TRBD1; clone size: NA; V gene: TRBV29-1; CDR3 length: 10
CDR3 protein: ASSSGAGGAGDTQY; J gene: TRBJ2-3; D gene: TRBD1; clone size: NA; V gene: TRBV18; CDR3 length: 14
CDR3 protein: ATSRGTDINYGYT; J gene: TRBJ1-2; D gene: NA; clone size: few; V gene: TRBV15; CDR3 length: 13
CDR3 protein: ASSRDSRTYEQF; J gene: TRBJ2-1; D gene: NA; clone size: NA; V gene: TRBV19; CDR3 length: 12
CDR3 protein: ASSENPRGNYGYT; J gene: TRBJ1-2; D gene: NA; clone size: NA; V gene: TRBV6-1; CDR3 length: 13
CDR3 protein: ASSPRPESTIY; J gene: TRBJ1-3; D gene: NA; clone size: NA; V gene: TRBV14; CDR3 length: 11
CDR3 protein: ASSFSGDGSPLH; J gene: TRBJ1-6; D gene: NA; clone size: NA; V gene: TRBV11-2; CDR3 length: 12
CDR3 protein: ASRTGSGNTIY; J gene: TRBJ1-3; D gene: NA; clone size: NA; V gene: TRBV12-3/TRBV12-4; CDR3 length: 11
CDR3 protein: ASHPGTGGTNEQF; J gene: TRBJ2-1; D gene: TRBD1; clone size: few; V gene: TRBV18; CDR3 length: 13
CDR3 protein: ASSMGLGQEQY; J gene: TRBJ2-7; D gene: NA; clone size: NA; V gene: TRBV19; CDR3 length: 11
CDR3 protein: ASSQNRDEQF; J gene: TRBJ2-1; D gene: NA; clone size: NA; V gene: TRBV3-1/TRBV3-2; CDR3 length: 10
CDR3 protein: ASSQPTGYVYEQY; J gene: TRBJ2-7; D gene: NA; clone size: NA; V gene: TRBV4-1; CDR3 length: 13
CDR3 protein: ASSPESGGRNTEAF; J gene: TRBJ1-1; D gene: NA; clone size: NA; V gene: TRBV18; CDR3 length: 14
CDR3 protein: ASSRSGGGNQPQH; J gene: TRBJ1-5; D gene: TRBD1; clone size: NA; V gene: TRBV10-2; CDR3 length: 13
CDR3 protein: ASSYRGTGANVLT; J gene: TRBJ2-6; D gene: NA; clone size: NA; V gene: TRBV6-2/TRBV6-3; CDR3 length: 13
CDR3 protein: ASSSRLTGNSYT; J gene: TRBJ1-2; D gene: TRBD1; clone size: NA; V gene: TRBV6-6; CDR3 length: 12
CDR3 protein: ASSITGGNSPLH; J gene: TRBJ1-6; D gene: TRBD1; clone size: NA; V gene: TRBV6-5; CDR3 length: 12
CDR3 protein: AWTSRGSDTQY; J gene: TRBJ2-3; D gene: NA; clone size: NA; V gene: TRBV30; CDR3 length: 11
CDR3 protein: ATRDSYTGELF; J gene: TRBJ2-2; D gene: NA; clone size: NA; V gene: TRBV24-1; CDR3 length: 11
CDR3 protein: ASSGGRASNQPQH; J gene: TRBJ1-5; D gene: NA; clone size: NA; V gene: TRBV2; CDR3 length: 13
CDR3 protein: ASSVGTSQETQY; J gene: TRBJ2-5; D gene: TRBD2; clone size: NA; V gene: TRBV5-4; CDR3 length: 12
CDR3 protein: ASSFGGSTYEQY; J gene: TRBJ2-7; D gene: NA; clone size: NA; V gene: TRBV5-4; CDR3 length: 12
CDR3 protein: ASTNSGEQY; J gene: TRBJ2-7; D gene: NA; clone size: NA; V gene: TRBV5-1; CDR3 length: 9
CDR3 protein: ASSESGALSNQPQH; J gene: TRBJ1-5; D gene: NA; clone size: NA; V gene: TRBV6-1; CDR3 length: 14
CDR3 protein: ASGTGVSGANVLT; J gene: TRBJ2-6; D gene: TRBD1; clone size: NA; V gene: TRBV5-1; CDR3 length: 13
CDR3 protein: ASSDGGVYNEQF; J gene: TRBJ2-1; D gene: TRBD2; clone size: NA; V gene: TRBV6-4; CDR3 length: 12
CDR3 protein: ASTANTGELF; J gene: TRBJ2-2; D gene: NA; clone size: NA; V gene: TRBV2; CDR3 length: 10
CDR3 protein: ASSFVSGDSTDTQY; J gene: TRBJ2-3; D gene: TRBD2; clone size: NA; V gene: TRBV28; CDR3 length: 14
CDR3 protein: ASSPQGISYNEQF; J gene: TRBJ2-1; D gene: NA; clone size: NA; V gene: TRBV2; CDR3 length: 13
CDR3 protein: ASSPRAGARTDTQY; J gene: TRBJ2-3; D gene: NA; clone size: NA; V gene: TRBV18; CDR3 length: 14
CDR3 protein: ASSPSVGPPQY; J gene: TRBJ2-3; D gene: NA; clone size: NA; V gene: TRBV7-9; CDR3 length: 11
CDR3 protein: ASSLRGTGNSPLH; J gene: TRBJ1-6; D gene: NA; clone size: NA; V gene: TRBV5-6; CDR3 length: 13
CDR3 protein: ASSLRQGYEQY; J gene: TRBJ2-7; D gene: NA; clone size: NA; V gene: TRBV13; CDR3 length: 11
CDR3 protein: AGSTGLNEQF; J gene: TRBJ2-1; D gene: TRBD1; clone size: NA; V gene: TRBV12-3/TRBV12-4; CDR3 length: 10
CDR3 protein: ASSPRGGLSYNEQF; J gene: TRBJ2-1; D gene: NA; clone size: NA; V gene: TRBV18; CDR3 length: 14